A selection of T cell receptor beta chains follows, all from one sample in a study of cytomegalovirus exposure and HLA in healthy donors. The method was immunoSEQ multiplex PCR; TCRdb's version includes in-frame clones alone and lacks a portion of them. The data contain some 190,000 clones, 85% to 90% of them singletons. What was sequenced was PBMCs. The receptors were gathered from a man aged 25-40 years in good health and CMV-seronegative. Both conserved end residues are part of each CDR3. D genes are given only for firm matches. Clone size is shown for a subset of rows, as once, few, many or a class of expanded clone.

cdr3_length,j_call,v_call,clone_size,d_call,cdr3_nt,cdr3_aa
19,TRBJ1-6,TRBV4-1,.,.,TGCGCCAGCAGCCGCCTCGCGGAAGAAGGGAGCACAGGGTGGTCACCCCTCCACTTT,CASSRLAEEGSTGWSPLHF
16,TRBJ2-3,TRBV7-2,.,.,TGTGCCAGCAGCCCCCAGCTAGCAGGCCTCACAGATACGCAGTATTTT,CASSPQLAGLTDTQYF
12,TRBJ1-2,TRBV28,.,.,TGTGCCAGCAGTACTAGGGGGTATGGCTACACCTTC,CASSTRGYGYTF
17,TRBJ1-2,TRBV7-8,.,.,TGTGCCAGCAGCTTGGGGGCCCTTTCGGGGGGCGCCTATGGCTACACCTTC,CASSLGALSGGAYGYTF
18,TRBJ2-1,TRBV2,.,.,TGTGCCAGCGGTGGGGCCTCAAGGGGGAGGGGGTCCTACAATGAGCAGTTCTTC,CASGGASRGRGSYNEQFF
16,TRBJ2-7,TRBV29-1,.,TRBD1,TGCAGCGTTGCAGGACAGGGATTTCCCCTATCCTACGAGCAGTACTTC,CSVAGQGFPLSYEQYF
14,TRBJ2-3,TRBV2,few,TRBD2,TGTGCCAGCAGTGACCTAGCGGACACAGATACGCAGTATTTT,CASSDLADTDTQYF
15,TRBJ1-2,TRBV4-3,.,TRBD1,TGCGCCAGCAGCCAAGATTTTCAGGGGGGTTTTCGCTACACCTTC,CASSQDFQGGFRYTF
17,TRBJ1-5,TRBV5-4,.,.,TGTGCCAGCAGCTTTATTGGGGGAGGGAGCCCCGATCAGCCCCAGCATTTT,CASSFIGGGSPDQPQHF
16,TRBJ2-7,TRBV18,.,TRBD1,TGTGCCAGCTCATACCCCGGACAGGGTCAGAACTACGAGCAGTACTTC,CASSYPGQGQNYEQYF
15,TRBJ2-7,TRBV9,.,.,TGTGCCAGCAGCGGGGGGCCTCCCGAGACCTACGAGCAGTACTTC,CASSGGPPETYEQYF
16,TRBJ2-4,TRBV28,.,TRBD1,TGTGCCAGCAAAAAAGGGAACAGGGGGCTCGCGGACATTCAGTACTTC,CASKKGNRGLADIQYF
14,TRBJ2-1,TRBV14,once,TRBD1,TGTGCCAGCAGCCGCGACAGGGCGAGGAATGAGCAGTTCTTC,CASSRDRARNEQFF
15,TRBJ2-3,TRBV5-4,.,.,TGTGCCAGCAGCCAACTAGCTCTTGACACAGATACGCAGTATTTT,CASSQLALDTDTQYF
16,TRBJ2-2,TRBV5-1,.,TRBD2,TGCGCCAGCAGCTTGGGGCTAGCGGGTAACACCGGGGAGCTGTTTTTT,CASSLGLAGNTGELFF
13,TRBJ2-7,TRBV4-1,.,.,TGCGCCAGCAGCCAAGCCGGGGGAAACGAGCAGTACTTC,CASSQAGGNEQYF
14,TRBJ1-1,TRBV27,.,TRBD1,TGTGCCAGCAATACACAGGGGACGAACACTGAAGCTTTCTTT,CASNTQGTNTEAFF
17,TRBJ2-3,TRBV5-8,.,TRBD2,TGTGCCAGCAGCTTGATAGCGGGAGGGCCCCGCACAGATACGCAGTATTTT,CASSLIAGGPRTDTQYF
14,TRBJ2-7,TRBV27,.,TRBD2,TGTGCCAGCAGTTTATCACGCGGGAGCTACGAGCAGTACTTC,CASSLSRGSYEQYF
14,TRBJ2-5,TRBV11-2,.,.,TGTGCCAGCAGCTTAAAAGCAAGAGGCGAGACCCAGTACTTC,CASSLKARGETQYF
14,TRBJ2-3,TRBV30,.,TRBD2,TGTGCCTTGGGACTAGCGAGACGAGGAGATACGCAGTATTTT,CALGLARRGDTQYF
17,TRBJ1-2,TRBV27,.,.,TGTGCCAGCAGTGTCCGCGGGGCAGGGAAGGCTAACTATGGCTACACCTTC,CASSVRGAGKANYGYTF
16,TRBJ2-6,TRBV2,once,TRBD2,TGTGCCAGCAGGGAAACTAGCGGCTCTGGGGCCAACGGCCTGACTTTC,CASRETSGSGANGLTF
15,TRBJ2-1,TRBV2,.,.,TGTGCCAGCAGTGCGGCAGGGCACTCCTACAATGAGCAGTTCTTC,CASSAAGHSYNEQFF
18,TRBJ1-1,TRBV6-1,.,TRBD1,TGTGCCAGCAGTGAATGGGGACAGGGCGGCCCTTTGAACACTGAAGCTTTCTTT,CASSEWGQGGPLNTEAFF
13,TRBJ2-4,TRBV28,.,TRBD1,TGTGCCAGCAGTTTATGGCGGACAGGGGTTAAGTACTTC,CASSLWRTGVKYF
12,TRBJ2-7,TRBV6-1,.,.,TGTGCCAGCAGGGACAGTAGTGTCGAGCAGTACTTC,CASRDSSVEQYF
17,TRBJ1-4,TRBV7-8,.,TRBD1,TGTGCCAGCAGCCCCGGACAGGGGTTAGCAACTAATGAAAAACTGTTTTTT,CASSPGQGLATNEKLFF
16,TRBJ1-5,TRBV21-1,.,.,TGTGCCAGCAGCGCACCGGGACAGGTAAGCAATCAGCCCCAGCATTTT,CASSAPGQVSNQPQHF
18,TRBJ2-1,TRBV5-8,.,TRBD1,TGTGCCAGCAGCCCGGGACAGACGCCTCTGAGCTCCTACAATGAGCAGTTCTTC,CASSPGQTPLSSYNEQFF
15,TRBJ2-7,TRBV13,.,.,TGTGCCAGCAGCTTAACAGGGAGAGTCTCCTACGAGCAGTACTTC,CASSLTGRVSYEQYF
14,TRBJ1-1,TRBV11-2,few,.,TGTGCCAGCAGCTTAGAAGGGAGTGGCACTGAAGCTTTCTTT,CASSLEGSGTEAFF
15,TRBJ1-5,TRBV19,.,.,TGTGCCAGTAGTAGAGGACGGGATAGCAATCAGCCCCAGCATTTT,CASSRGRDSNQPQHF
14,TRBJ1-2,TRBV7-9,few,TRBD1,TGTGCCAGCAGCTTGGGACAGGGGGCCGGTGGCTACACCTTC,CASSLGQGAGGYTF
14,TRBJ2-1,TRBV28,.,.,TGTGCCAGCAGTTTGATCCAGCGATGGCATGAGCAGTTCTTC,CASSLIQRWHEQFF
13,TRBJ1-3,TRBV7-7,.,TRBD1,TGTGCTAGCAGCTTGGACAGGGGAAACACCATATATTTT,CASSLDRGNTIYF
17,TRBJ2-3,TRBV25-1,.,TRBD2,TGTGCCAGCAGTGAATTAGGAGGGAGGGGAAACACAGATACGCAGTATTTT,CASSELGGRGNTDTQYF
14,TRBJ1-1,TRBV4-2,once,.,TGTGCCAGCAGCCAAGGCACAGCCAACACTGAAGCTTTCTTT,CASSQGTANTEAFF
17,TRBJ2-3,TRBV5-4,.,TRBD2,TGTGCCAGCAGGGTGGATAGCGGGAGGGCCCGGGCAGATACGCAGTATTTT,CASRVDSGRARADTQYF
16,TRBJ2-3,TRBV18,.,.,TGTGCCAGCTCACCACGAGGCGGTGGGGGCCCAGATACGCAGTATTTT,CASSPRGGGGPDTQYF